This T cell receptor (beta chain) was captured in a study of radiotherapy plus CTLA-4 blockade in lung cancer. Using immunoSEQ multiplex PCR, the repertoire was profiled, and TCRdb retains in-frame clones only, with some absent. The sample yields about 99,000 clones, around nine tenths seen once. The CDR3 consists of 12 residues. Trimming stripped 5 bases from V and 3 bases from J, with 8 bases between. The germline CDR1 and CDR2 sequences are MNHNS and SASEGT. The input for sequencing was peripheral blood, taken from a patient treated with radiotherapy plus ipilimumab. V and J are TRBV6-1 and TRBJ2-7, with D unclear. The TCR originated in a human donor with non-small cell lung cancer that progressed on radiotherapy plus ipilimumab. The CDR3 DNA follows: TGTGCCAGCAGTTCGACTGGCTACGAGCAGTACTTC. Translation: CASSSTGYEQYF.